This T cell receptor beta chain emerged from a study of T cells after somatic rescue of genetic block. Measured with immunoSEQ multiplex PCR; TCRdb has only the in-frame clones, and not every one. Found here are 55,000 to 75,000 clones, 85% to 95% of them singletons; the top ten hold around 3%. V was cut by 0 bases and J by 1 base, with 8 bases left in between. Germline CDR1 reads SGDLS; CDR2 reads YYNGEE. The CDR3 contains 15 residues. The sequencing input was peripheral blood mononuclear cells (PBMCs). The sequence derives from a middle-aged man. The genes are TRBV9 and TRBJ1-5; D is uncertain. CDR3 amino acids: CASSVGGVSNQPQHF. The CDR3 nucleotides read TGTGCCAGCAGCGTAGGGGGAGTGAGCAATCAGCCCCAGCATTTT.